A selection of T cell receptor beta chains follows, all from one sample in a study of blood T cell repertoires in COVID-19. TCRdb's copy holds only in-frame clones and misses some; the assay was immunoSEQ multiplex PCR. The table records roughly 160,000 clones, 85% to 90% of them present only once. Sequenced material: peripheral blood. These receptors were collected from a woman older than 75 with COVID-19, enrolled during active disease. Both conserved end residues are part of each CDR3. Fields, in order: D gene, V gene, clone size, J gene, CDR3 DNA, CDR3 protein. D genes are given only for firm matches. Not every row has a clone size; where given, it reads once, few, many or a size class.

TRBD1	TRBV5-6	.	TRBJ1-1	TGTGCCAGCAGGACAGGGACCACTGAAGCTTTCTTT	CASRTGTTEAFF
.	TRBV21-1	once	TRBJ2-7	TGTGCCAGCAGCAACGACCACAGGAGTAAGCAGTACTTC	CASSNDHRSKQYF
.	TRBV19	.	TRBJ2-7	TGTGCCAGTAGACAGGCCAAAACAGGCTCCTACGAGCAGTACTTC	CASRQAKTGSYEQYF
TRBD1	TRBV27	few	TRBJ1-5	TGTGCCAGCAGTCCGGACAGGGCGGTACAGCCCCAGCATTTT	CASSPDRAVQPQHF
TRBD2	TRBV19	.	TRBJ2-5	TGTGCCACAGACACAGGGGCTAGCGGGAGGATCAAGTACTTC	CATDTGASGRIKYF
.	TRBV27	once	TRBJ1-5	TGTGCCAGCAGTCGACAGGGCAATCAGCCCCAGCATTTT	CASSRQGNQPQHF
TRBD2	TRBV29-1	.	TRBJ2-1	TGCAGCGCTGGGACTAGCGGGAGGTTCTATGAGCAGTTCTTC	CSAGTSGRFYEQFF
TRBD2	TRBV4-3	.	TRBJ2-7	TGCGCCAGCAGCCAAGGGACTAGCGGACTTTGGGAGCAGTACTTC	CASSQGTSGLWEQYF
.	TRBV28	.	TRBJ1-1	TGTGCCAGCAGAGCCGGGAGTGAAGCTTTCTTT	CASRAGSEAFF
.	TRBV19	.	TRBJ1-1	TGTGCCAGTAGGGCGGTACAGGGAAACACTGAAGCTTTCTTT	CASRAVQGNTEAFF
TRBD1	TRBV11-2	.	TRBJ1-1	TGTGCCAGCAGCTTGGACAGGGTTCGGGGAGCTTTCTTT	CASSLDRVRGAFF
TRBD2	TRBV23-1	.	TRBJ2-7	TGCGCCAGCCGACCCGACAGGTCTTTTCTTAGCGGGGTATCCTACGAGCAGTACTTC	CASRPDRSFLSGVSYEQYF
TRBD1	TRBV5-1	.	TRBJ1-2	TGCGCCAGCAGCTTGGAACCAAGACAGGGGGAGAATGGCTACACCTTC	CASSLEPRQGENGYTF
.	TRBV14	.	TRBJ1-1	TGTGCCAGCAGCCTTGGGTACCCTCGGGCTGAAGCTTTCTTT	CASSLGYPRAEAFF
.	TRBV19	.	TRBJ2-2	TGTGCCAGTAGTATTTCGGCAGGGGCGGACACCGGGGAGCTGTTTTTT	CASSISAGADTGELFF
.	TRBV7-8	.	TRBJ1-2	TGTGCCAGCAGCTTAGGGACAGCAACAATAGAGGGCTACACCTTC	CASSLGTATIEGYTF
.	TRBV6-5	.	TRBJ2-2	TGTGCCAGCAGTTACGGCCAGTCGTATACCGGGGAGCTGTTTTTT	CASSYGQSYTGELFF
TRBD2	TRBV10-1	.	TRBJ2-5	TGCGCCAGCAGTGGAGGACTAGCGGGGATGAAGACCCAGTACTTC	CASSGGLAGMKTQYF
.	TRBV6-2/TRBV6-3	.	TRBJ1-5	TGTGCCAGCAGTTTCAGGACAGCCCAGCCCCAGCATTTT	CASSFRTAQPQHF
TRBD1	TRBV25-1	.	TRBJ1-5	TGTGCCAGCAGTGACCCCAGACAGGGGAATCAGCCCCAGCATTTT	CASSDPRQGNQPQHF
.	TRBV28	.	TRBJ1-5	TGTGCCAGCAGTCTAGGAAGTCAGCCCCAGCATTTT	CASSLGSQPQHF
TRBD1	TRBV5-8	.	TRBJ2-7	TGTGCCAGCAGCCCCCGGGACAGAAAAGCCTACGAGCAGTACTTC	CASSPRDRKAYEQYF
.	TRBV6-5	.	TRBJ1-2	TGTGCCAGCAGCCGATCGGACCCTAGCTTTGGGGGCTACACCTTC	CASSRSDPSFGGYTF
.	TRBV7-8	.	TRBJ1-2	TGTGCCAGCAGCTCCCAAACATCATCCTATGGCTACACCTTC	CASSSQTSSYGYTF
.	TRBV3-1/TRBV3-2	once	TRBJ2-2	TGTGCCAGCAGCCAAGGCGCAGGGATCACCGGGGAGCTGTTTTTT	CASSQGAGITGELFF
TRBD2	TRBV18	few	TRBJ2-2	TGTGCCAGCTCACCTCCGGGACTAGCGGGAGTTGCGGAGCTGTTTTTT	CASSPPGLAGVAELFF
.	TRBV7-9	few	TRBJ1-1	TGTGCCAGCAGCTTAGCAGCTCTTAAGAACACTGAAGCTTTCTTT	CASSLAALKNTEAFF